The next 3 T cell receptor beta chains were all read from a single sample in a study of cytomegalovirus exposure and HLA in healthy donors. The PCR had 60 Vbeta and 13 Jbeta primers. Sequencing was performed with immunoSEQ multiplex PCR; in TCRdb, only in-frame clones are kept and a portion is missing. The table lists approximately 170,000 clones, about 64% of them singletons, with roughly 1.4% in the top ten. Sequenced sample: PBMCs. Receptors were obtained from a man over 45 in good health and CMV-seronegative.

This clone was observed a single time. The V gene is TRBV29-1, the J gene TRBJ1-1, with D hard to call. Trimming cost V 7 bases and J 1 base, with 13 bases left between them. The CDR3 sequence is 13 residues long. CDR1 and CDR2 from the germline V gene are SQVTM and ANQGSEA. The CDR3 nucleotides read TGCAGCGCCGGAGGACGGGAGAACACTGAAGCTTTCTTT. Translated, it gives CSAGGRENTEAFF.

This clone was seen just once. The rearrangement joins TRBV5-4 to TRBJ2-5, with 12 bases that match TRBD2. The J call may be incorrect, as the DNA end agrees better with TRBJ2-7. This CDR3 is 16 amino acids long. Germline CDR1 and CDR2: SGHNT and YYREEE (reference sequence). CDR3: CASSPGLAGSSYEQYF. CDR3 DNA: TGTGCCAGCAGTCCCGGACTAGCGGGGTCGTCCTACGAGCAGTACTTC.

This CDR3 is CASSYFQGTGNTIYF. The CDR3 coding sequence is TGTGCCAGCAGTTACTTTCAGGGTACTGGAAACACCATATATTTT. V gene TRBV6-5 combines with J gene TRBJ1-3; D may be TRBD1 (5 bases). Germline V gives CDR1 MNHEY, CDR2 SVGAGI. The CDR3 is 15 residues long. Trimming shortened V by 1 base and J by 2 bases, and 9 bases separated the two germline ends.